Listed here are 21 T cell receptor beta chains from one sample, sequenced in a study of identical twins. TCRdb called the 5' RACE reads again in MiXCR, with one record for every CDR3 protein. The sample has 500,000 to 550,000 distinct CDR3 sequences; about 20% are singletons. The data were also submitted as part of a second study, on T cells expressing NK-cell markers.

What was sequenced was CD4+ T cells sorted from blood. The receptors originated from a woman aged 18-29 years in good health.

The chain combines TRBV7-9 with TRBJ1-2; unclear D gene. CDR3 size: 14 residues. Germline CDR1 SEHNR, CDR2 FQNEAQ (reference sequence). Between the trimmed V and J ends, which lost 2 bases and 4 bases, there was a span of 11 bases. CDR3 sequence reads: CASSLSGYLYGYTF. The CDR3 DNA reads as TGTGCCAGCAGCTTATCCGGCTACCTCTATGGCTACACCTTC.

This clonotype was seen many times. V gene TRBV12-3 or TRBV12-4 combines with J gene TRBJ2-7; D not certain. V was clipped by 1 base and J by 1 base, with 11 bases between them. The length of the CDR3 is 15 residues. The CDR3 DNA sequence: TGTGCCAGCAGTTTAGAAATCACATATTCCTACGAGCAGTACTTC. Translating it yields CASSLEITYSYEQYF.

This clonotype was picked up a small number of times. The V and J genes are TRBV9 and TRBJ2-5; TRBD2 matches at 13 bases. The CDR3 length is 18 residues. Germline V gives CDR1 SGDLS, CDR2 YYNGEE. Trimming at V came to 0 bases and at J to 1 base, leaving 6 bases not matched to a gene. The CDR3 is CASSVGSGLAGVQETQYF. CDR3 DNA: TGTGCCAGCAGCGTAGGGTCCGGACTAGCGGGGGTCCAAGAGACCCAGTACTTC.

Ten or more counts support this clonotype. The chain links TRBV12-3 or TRBV12-4 to TRBJ1-2; D uncertain. This CDR3 region has 13 residues. V dropped 2 bases and J dropped 8 bases, with 12 bases sitting between them. CDR3 loop: CASSLPQTGGYTF. Written as DNA, the CDR3 is TGTGCCAGCAGTTTACCTCAAACGGGGGGCTACACCTTC.

The rearrangement joins TRBV9 to TRBJ2-2; no firm D call. CDR1 is SGDLS and CDR2 is YYNGEE in the germline V gene. The ends were cut back, 0 bases at V and 7 bases at J, with 10 bases in the middle. The CDR3 sequence is 14 residues long. The CDR3 DNA reads as TGTGCCAGCAGCGTAGCTTTGAAGGACGGGGAGCTGTTTTTT. Protein sequence: CASSVALKDGELFF.

V usage is TRBV20-1 and J usage is TRBJ1-1; TRBD1 might be the D (5 bases). The CDR3 is 12 amino acids. Trimming removed 5 bases at V and 6 bases at J, with 13 bases between. CDR1 and CDR2 (germline): DFQATT, SNEGSKA (reference sequence). The CDR3 is CSALTGGAEAFF. The CDR3 nucleotides are TGCAGTGCTTTGACGGGGGGGGCTGAAGCTTTCTTT.

This chain's CDR3 is CASRGQFQETQYF. The CDR3 DNA sequence: TGCGCCAGCAGGGGGCAGTTCCAAGAGACCCAGTACTTC. This chain connects TRBV5-1 to TRBJ2-5; a weak D match, TRBD1 (5 bases). Trimming left V 5 bases short and J 1 base short, with 9 bases between. CDR1 and CDR2 (germline): SGHRS, YFSETQ. The CDR3 spans 13 residues.

The J gene is TRBJ2-6, the V gene TRBV9, with no clear D. CDR1 is SGDLS and CDR2 is YYNGEE in the germline V gene. V was shortened by 4 bases and J by 4 bases, with 6 bases between the two germline ends. This CDR3 spans 13 amino acids. The chain's CDR3 is CASSNRGANVLTF. The CDR3 region has the DNA TGTGCCAGCAGCAACCGGGGGGCCAACGTCCTGACTTTC.

The V and J genes are TRBV5-1 and TRBJ2-7; the D gene is possibly TRBD2 (5 bases). CDR3 length: 16 amino acids. V lost 0 bases to trimming and J lost 2 bases, with 15 bases between them. CDR1 and CDR2 (germline): SGHRS, YFSETQ. In DNA form, the CDR3 reads TGCGCCAGCAGCTTGGGGGAGTCAGGCCTCGCCTACGAGCAGTACTTC. This encodes CASSLGESGLAYEQYF.

V and J are TRBV11-2 and TRBJ2-3; 12 nucleotides agree with TRBD2. CDR3 length equals 19 residues. The germline CDR1 and CDR2 sequences are SGHAT and FQNNGV. The V and J ends lost 1 base and 2 bases, in that order; junction bases with no gene match: 10. The CDR3 region is CASSLGLRLAGVLTDTQYF. The CDR3 nucleotides read TGTGCCAGCAGCTTAGGCCTAAGACTAGCGGGGGTACTCACAGATACGCAGTATTTT.

The V gene is TRBV29-1, the J gene TRBJ2-7; 7 bases map to TRBD1. There are 11 residues in the CDR3. The germline V gene encodes CDR1 SQVTM and CDR2 ANQGSEA. The V and J ends lost 7 bases and 2 bases, in that order; junction bases with no gene match: 2. The CDR3 DNA reads as TGCAGCGCAGGGACAGCCTACGAGCAGTACTTC. As protein: CSAGTAYEQYF.

The J gene is TRBJ2-7, the V gene TRBV7-9, with D perhaps matching TRBD1 or TRBD2 (5 bases each). V was cut by 2 bases and J by 6 bases, with 23 bases left in between. Germline lookup yields CDR1 SEHNR and CDR2 FQNEAQ (reference sequence). The CDR3 totals 17 residues. CDR3 DNA sequence: TGTGCCAGCAGCTTAAATCGGGGACCATTGGGGAAAGGCGAGCAGTACTTC. Its protein product is CASSLNRGPLGKGEQYF.

The V call is TRBV20-1, the J call TRBJ1-2; 10 bases are a match to TRBD1. This CDR3 contains 15 residues. Unmatched junction bases numbered 12, after V lost 3 bases and J lost 8 bases. The germline gives CDR1 DFQATT, CDR2 SNEGSKA (reference sequence). CDR3 sequence (DNA): TGCAGTGCTAGCCGATCCGGGACAGGGGTCGGCGGCTACACCTTC. Translation gives CSASRSGTGVGGYTF.

The chain uses TRBV25-1 and TRBJ1-6; D perhaps matches TRBD1 (6 bases). This CDR3 comprises 13 residues. The V and J ends lost 4 bases and 9 bases respectively, with 10 bases between them. The germline CDR1 and CDR2 sequences are MGHDK and SYGVNS. CDR3 in DNA: TGTGCCAGCAGTGCCGCAGGGGCTTCACCCCTCCACTTT. Translating gives CASSAAGASPLHF.

The V gene is TRBV7-2, the J gene TRBJ2-2, with D unclear. Germline assignment: CDR1 SGHTA and CDR2 FQGNSA. This CDR3 comprises 12 residues. The V end was cut by 3 bases, the J end by 7 bases, with 6 bases between. As DNA, the CDR3 is TGTGCCAGCAGCTTGAATTACGGGGAGCTGTTTTTT. Its protein product is CASSLNYGELFF.

J is TRBJ1-3 and V is TRBV6-5; a weak D match, TRBD1 (6 bases). The germline gives CDR1 MNHEY, CDR2 SVGAGI. Trimming took off 1 base at V and 3 bases at J, with 7 bases between the two ends. This CDR3 is built from 14 residues. The CDR3 sequence is CASSYFRGGNTIYF. In DNA, the CDR3 is TGTGCCAGCAGTTACTTCAGGGGTGGAAACACCATATATTTT.

The V call is TRBV12-3 or TRBV12-4, the J call TRBJ1-5; the D is unclear. Deletions cut 1 base from V and 6 bases from J, with 13 bases between. This CDR3 contains 15 residues. CDR3 in amino acids: CASSLGVVAGQPQHF. The CDR3, as DNA: TGTGCCAGCAGTTTAGGTGTAGTAGCGGGTCAGCCCCAGCATTTT.

This rearrangement joins TRBV7-9 to TRBJ1-2, with TRBD1 matching over 7 bases. The CDR3 covers 14 residues. Germline loops: CDR1 SEHNR, CDR2 FQNEAQ (reference sequence). Germline trimming cut 1 base from V and 6 bases from J; bases unmatched to any gene: 5. In DNA, the CDR3 is TGTGCCAGCAGCTTAGACAGGGGAGTGGATGGCTACACCTTC. This sequence encodes CASSLDRGVDGYTF.

In DNA form, the CDR3 reads TGTGCCAGCAGTGATACGGGCGGAACCTACAATGAGCAGTTCTTC. The encoded protein is CASSDTGGTYNEQFF. J is TRBJ2-1 and V is TRBV2; D unresolved. This CDR3 has 15 residues. Trimming removed 3 bases from V and 2 bases from J, with 11 bases in between. Germline V gene sequence: CDR1 SNHLY, CDR2 FYNNEI.

The chain is built from TRBV6-5 and TRBJ2-1; TRBD2 might be the D (6 bases). The germline V and J ends were trimmed by 4 bases and 2 bases, with 9 bases remaining between them. The CDR3 has 14 amino acids. From germline, CDR1 is MNHEY and CDR2 SVGAGI. CDR3 region: CASSSRGTYNEQFF. Here the CDR3 DNA reads TGTGCCAGCAGTTCTCGCGGGACCTACAATGAGCAGTTCTTC.

This clonotype has only a few counts. This chain uses TRBV20-1 with TRBJ2-7; 9 bases fit TRBD2. CDR3 length equals 16 residues. Trimming took 0 bases from V and 2 from J; bases not matched to a gene: 8. Germline CDR1 DFQATT, CDR2 SNEGSKA (reference sequence). The DNA for the CDR3 is TGCAGTGCTAGAGATCCGAGGCGGGAGGGCCCCTACGAGCAGTACTTC. Amino acids: CSARDPRREGPYEQYF.